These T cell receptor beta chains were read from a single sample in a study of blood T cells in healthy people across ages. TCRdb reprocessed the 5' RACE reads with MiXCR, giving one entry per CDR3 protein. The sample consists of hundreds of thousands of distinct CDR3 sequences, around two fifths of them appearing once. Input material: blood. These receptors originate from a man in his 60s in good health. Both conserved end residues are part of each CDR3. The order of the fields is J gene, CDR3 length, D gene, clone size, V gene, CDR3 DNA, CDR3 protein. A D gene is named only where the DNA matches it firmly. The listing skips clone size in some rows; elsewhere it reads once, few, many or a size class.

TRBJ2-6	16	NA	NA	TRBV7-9	TGTGCCTGCCCCGGCCAGGGGGACTCTGGGGCCGACGTCCTGACTTTC	CACPGQGDSGADVLTF
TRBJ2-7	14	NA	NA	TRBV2	TGTGCCAGCAGTGAGACAGGACCTATAGGAGAGCAGTACTTC	CASSETGPIGEQYF
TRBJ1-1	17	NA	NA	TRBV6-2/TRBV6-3	TGTGCCAGCAGTCGACGGCCAGGCAGGACTTTGAACACTGAAGCTTTCTTT	CASSRRPGRTLNTEAFF
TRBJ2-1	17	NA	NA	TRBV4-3	TGCGCCAGCAGCCAAGGGGCGCAGAGGTTTGGTGCCGATGAGCAGTTCTTC	CASSQGAQRFGADEQFF
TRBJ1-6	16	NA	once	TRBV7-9	TGTGCCAGCAGCCCGCCGACAGAGGGCATTGATTCACCCCTCCACTTT	CASSPPTEGIDSPLHF
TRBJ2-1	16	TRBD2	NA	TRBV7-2	TGTGCCAGCAGCTCCGGAGGGACTAGCGGGGTTGGTGAGCAGTTCTTC	CASSSGGTSGVGEQFF
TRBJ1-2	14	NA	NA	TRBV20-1	TGCAGTGCTAGTGATGTGGAACACTCCTATGGCTACACCTTC	CSASDVEHSYGYTF
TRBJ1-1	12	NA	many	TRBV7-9	TGTGCCAGCAGCTTACTGAACACTGAAGCTTTCTTT	CASSLLNTEAFF
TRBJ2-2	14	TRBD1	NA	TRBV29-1	TGCAGCGTTGAAGGACAGGGGAACACCGGGGAGCTGTTTTTT	CSVEGQGNTGELFF
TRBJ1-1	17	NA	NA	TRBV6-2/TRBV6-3	TGTGCCAGCAGTTACTCGAACGGGGTGGGGGTTCGAAGTGAAGCTTTCTTT	CASSYSNGVGVRSEAFF
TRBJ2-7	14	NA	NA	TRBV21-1	TGTGCCAGCAGCAATATTCGGGGGAGGAACGAGCAGTACTTC	CASSNIRGRNEQYF
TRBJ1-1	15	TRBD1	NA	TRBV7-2	TGTGCCAGCAGCGTAAGACAGGGCTCGAACACTGAAGCTTTCTTT	CASSVRQGSNTEAFF
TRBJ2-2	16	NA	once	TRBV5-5	TGTGCCAGCAGCTTGCTTCAGGGGCTCCACACCGGGGAGCTGTTTTTT	CASSLLQGLHTGELFF
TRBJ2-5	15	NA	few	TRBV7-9	TGTGCCAGCAGCTTAGCTGAGACCCTCCAAGAGACCCAGTACTTC	CASSLAETLQETQYF
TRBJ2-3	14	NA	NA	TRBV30	TGTGCCTGGAGTTTGGACAGTATCTCAGATACGCAGTATTTT	CAWSLDSISDTQYF
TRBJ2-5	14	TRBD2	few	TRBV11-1	TGTGCCAGCCGAAATAGCGGGCCGCAAGAGACCCAGTACTTC	CASRNSGPQETQYF